This T cell receptor (beta chain) is from a study of T cell repertoires in cytomegalovirus infection. About the study: Both recently identified HLA-C-restricted and well-studied HLA-B-restricted CMV epitopes were used in the study. Indications of both CMV infection and matching HLA type were provided by public TCR beta signatures. Study-level points and caveats: HLA-C-restricted CMV clonotypes gave the most frequent clonotype in two of eight donors.

As for this clonotype: Its antigen is not identified.

There are 16 residues in the CDR3. Germline CDR1 and CDR2: MNHEY and SVGAGI. Unmatched junction bases numbered 3, after V lost 0 bases and J lost 7 bases. One entry per CDR3 protein, called by TCRdb with MiXCR from the reads. The data hold approximately 990,000 distinct CDR3 sequences, with 25% to 40% observed a single time. The source of this sequence is a human donor in good health (CMV status not recorded). Some clones in this sample may be carry-over from other donors' samples. Material: cultured CD8+ T cells from PBMCs, obtained from culture after CMV antigen stimulation. This chain uses TRBV6-5 with TRBJ2-1; 13 bases are a match to TRBD2. The DNA for the CDR3 is TGTGCCAGCAGTTACTCACTAGCGGGGGGGAGGAATGAGCAGTTCTTC. This sequence encodes CASSYSLAGGRNEQFF.